This TCR beta chain was retrieved from a study of CD8 T cells in Susac syndrome. Sequencing of TCR beta drew on CD8+ and CD4+ T cells from blood. Patients with stable or active relapsing-remitting disease, all of them treatment-naive, made up the multiple sclerosis controls. FACS was used to enrich TEMRA cells, whereas the CD8+ and CD4+ T cells were obtained by negative isolation. V trimming: 5 bases; J trimming: 3 bases; junction bases outside the gene matches: 14. The length of the CDR3 is 17 residues. CDR1 and CDR2 from the germline V gene are LNHNV and YYDKDF (reference sequence). RNA was extracted with the RNeasy kit, and a quantity of about 0.5 to 1 ug was reverse transcribed using random hexamers. An immunoSEQ multiplex PCR amplified TCR beta CDR3 over 54 Vbeta and 13 Jbeta. TCRdb re-called the immunoSEQ multiplex PCR reads with MiXCR, one entry per CDR3 protein. Of under 200,000 distinct CDR3 sequences listed, 85% to 95% were seen once; the top ten hold 0.15% to 0.2%.

The sequence was obtained from a human donor with multiple sclerosis. The sequenced sample consisted of CD8+ T cells from PBMCs. The chain employs TRBV15 and TRBJ2-5; 8 bases fit TRBD1. CDR3 in amino acids: CATSLGGQGPKKETQYF. CDR3 nucleotides: TGTGCCACCAGCTTAGGAGGACAGGGTCCTAAAAAAGAGACCCAGTACTTC. Complete variable domain (other parts from reference TRBV15 and TRBJ2-5): DAMVIQNPRYQVTQFGKPVTLSCSQTLNHNVMYWYQQKSSQAPKLLFHYYDKDFNNEADTPDNFQSRRPNTSFCFLDIRSPGLGDTAMYLCATSLGGQGPKKETQYFGPGTRLLVL.